These 25 T cell receptor beta chains were sequenced from one sample in a study of blood T cell repertoires in COVID-19. The table came from immunoSEQ multiplex PCR; TCRdb's copy has only in-frame clones and leaves some out. The table lists some 170,000 clones, roughly 80% of them singletons. The sequenced sample was peripheral blood. Receptors originate from a woman aged 80 or older with acute or convalescent COVID-19.

The chain recombines TRBV7-2 with TRBJ2-7; D is unresolved. CDR3 size: 13 residues. Germline V gene data show CDR1 as SGHTA and CDR2 as FQGNSA. Trimming stripped 6 bases from V and 6 bases from J, with 15 bases between. The CDR3 loop reads CASSPPPSREQYF. Written as DNA, the CDR3 is TGTGCCAGCAGTCCCCCCCCCTCTCGCGAGCAGTACTTC. Full variable domain (remainder filled in from reference TRBV7-2 and TRBJ2-7): GAGVSQSPSNKVTEKGKDVELRCDPISGHTALYWYRQSLGQGLEFLIYFQGNSAPDKSGLPSDRFSAERTGGSVSTLTIQRTQQEDSAVYLCASSPPPSREQYFGPGTRLTVT.

The J gene is TRBJ2-1, the V gene TRBV19, with D tentatively TRBD1 (5 bases). Germline assignment: CDR1 LNHDA and CDR2 SQIVND (reference sequence). The CDR3 length is 12 residues. With 3 bases removed from V and 8 bases from J, the gap between germline ends came to 8 bases. The CDR3 region has the DNA TGTGCCAGTAGTATTTGGGGCGATGAGCAGTTCTTC. Protein: CASSIWGDEQFF.

The chain joins TRBV27 to TRBJ1-2, with TRBD1 as a possible D gene (6 bases). Germline assignment: CDR1 MNHEY and CDR2 SMNVEV (reference sequence). The CDR3 extends over 12 amino acids. V lost 4 bases to trimming and J lost 7 bases, with 10 bases between them. Here the CDR3 reads CASSSTGTGYTF. For the CDR3, the DNA is TGTGCCAGCAGTTCCACAGGGACTGGCTACACCTTC.

The chain links TRBV5-1 to TRBJ2-1; 7 bases match TRBD2. Germline V lookup: CDR1 SGHRS, CDR2 YFSETQ. V was pared by 0 bases and J by 3 bases, with 3 bases of the junction left unmatched. The CDR3 has 15 amino acids. In DNA, the CDR3 is TGCGCCAGCAGCTTGGCCCGGGACTACTACAATGAGCAGTTCTTC. Amino acid sequence: CASSLARDYYNEQFF.

The rearrangement joins TRBV29-1 to TRBJ2-7; 9 bases match TRBD2. The CDR3 loop spans 13 amino acids. Per germline, CDR1 SQVTM and CDR2 ANQGSEA. J was trimmed by 4 bases and V by 5 bases; bases with no gene match: 6. The CDR3 DNA is TGCAGCGTTCGGACTAGCGCGGGGTACGAGCAGTACTTC. It translates to CSVRTSAGYEQYF.

The table lists this clone with a few counts. The chain has TRBV7-2 and TRBJ1-4; tentative D call: TRBD1 (6 bases). Trimming took off 5 bases at V and 7 bases at J, with 17 bases between the two ends. The CDR3 has 15 amino acids. The V gene's germline CDR1 is SGHTA and CDR2 FQGNSA. The CDR3 coding sequence is TGTGCCAGCAGCCTCACGGACAGCCCGGGTGAAAAACTGTTTTTT. Protein sequence: CASSLTDSPGEKLFF.

Points on this clone: The sample holds other DNA sequences that translate to the same CDR3. This sequence joins TRBV27 and TRBJ1-2, with D possibly being TRBD1 (6 bases). The CDR3 is 13 amino acids. Trimming pared 6 bases from V and 2 bases from J, leaving 10 bases between. Germline V CDR1 and CDR2: MNHEY, SMNVEV (reference sequence). CDR3 bases: TGTGCCAGCAGCCGGACAGTGAACTATGGCTACACCTTC. This encodes CASSRTVNYGYTF.

The V call is TRBV7-8, the J call TRBJ1-5; a weak D match, TRBD1 (6 bases). Germline CDR1 SGHVS, CDR2 FQNEAQ. The CDR3 length is 14 residues. V was pared by 6 bases and J by 4 bases, with 13 bases between. CDR3 sequence reads: CASRMGAANQPQHF. The DNA of the CDR3 is TGTGCCAGCAGGATGGGGGCAGCTAATCAGCCCCAGCATTTT.

The genes are TRBV14 and TRBJ1-2; D is perhaps TRBD1 (5 bases). The CDR3 spans 13 residues. Germline lookup yields CDR1 SGHDN and CDR2 FVKESK. With 4 bases removed from V and 5 bases from J, the gap between germline ends came to 11 bases. CDR3 protein: CASSLKAGYGYTF. The CDR3 DNA follows: TGTGCCAGCAGCCTTAAGGCAGGGTATGGCTACACCTTC.

The chain links TRBV28 to TRBJ1-3; D may be TRBD1 (6 bases). CDR1 MDHEN and CDR2 SYDVKM come from the germline V gene. Trimming took 3 bases from V and 3 from J, leaving 12 bases between them. The CDR3 sequence is 15 residues long. CDR3 sequence: CASSFGGPGGNTIYF. The DNA for the CDR3 is TGTGCCAGCAGTTTCGGGGGGCCGGGTGGAAACACCATATATTTT.

The chain joins TRBV10-1 to TRBJ2-5, with D possibly being TRBD1 (6 bases). Trimming took off 7 bases at V and 5 bases at J, with 14 bases between the two ends. Germline values: CDR1 WNHNN, CDR2 SYGVQD (reference sequence). This CDR3 is built from 13 residues. The CDR3 region is CASNRQVRETQYF. CDR3 nucleotide sequence: TGCGCCAGCAACAGACAGGTTCGCGAGACCCAGTACTTC.

The V call is TRBV2, the J call TRBJ2-5, with 8 bases identical to TRBD1. The CDR3 sequence is 15 residues long. V shed 0 bases and J 6 bases; nucleotides not matched to a gene: 6. The germline CDR1 and CDR2 sequences are SNHLY and FYNNEI. The CDR3 protein is CASSEAAGGTKTQYF. The CDR3 DNA sequence: TGTGCCAGCAGTGAAGCGGCAGGGGGCACGAAGACCCAGTACTTC.

The genes are TRBV29-1 and TRBJ2-3; 15 bases agree with TRBD2. The germline gives CDR1 SQVTM, CDR2 ANQGSEA. The CDR3 length is 16 residues. After removal of 4 bases from V and 3 bases from J, the junction contained 5 bases not matched to a gene. CDR3 region: CSVAGLAGGSTDTQYF. The CDR3 DNA follows: TGCAGCGTTGCCGGACTAGCGGGGGGGTCGACAGATACGCAGTATTTT.

The V call is TRBV23-1, the J call TRBJ2-5; a weak D match, TRBD1 (6 bases). TRBV23-1 is an ORF, and what it does is uncertain. The CDR3 runs to 15 residues. The germline V and J ends were trimmed by 0 bases and 1 base, with 9 bases remaining between them. CDR3 residues: CASSQSGGSQETQYF. DNA of the CDR3: TGCGCCAGCAGTCAATCAGGGGGATCCCAAGAGACCCAGTACTTC.

The chain links TRBV28 to TRBJ1-5; a possible D gene is TRBD1 (6 bases). V shed 6 bases and J shed 3 bases, with 9 bases lying between them. From germline, CDR1 is MDHEN and CDR2 SYDVKM. The CDR3 has 13 amino acids. The chain's CDR3 is CASSRDNNQPQHF. For the CDR3, the DNA is TGTGCCAGCAGCCGGGACAACAATCAGCCCCAGCATTTT.

This chain links TRBV19 with TRBJ1-4; D is unclear. This CDR3 contains 16 residues. Trimming shortened V by 6 bases and J by 2 bases, and 16 bases separated the two germline ends. Germline CDR1 LNHDA, CDR2 SQIVND (reference sequence). In DNA, the CDR3 is TGTGCCAGTAGCATGAGGGCCCTACGGACTAATGAAAAACTGTTTTTT. Encoded protein: CASSMRALRTNEKLFF.

This chain joins TRBV6-2 or TRBV6-3 and TRBJ2-7, with 13 positions matching TRBD2. This CDR3 region has 16 residues. V shed 4 bases, J shed 0 bases, and the junction held 3 bases outside the gene matches. The germline CDR1 and CDR2 sequences are MNHEY and SVGEGT. The CDR3 bases are TGTGCCAGCAGTTTGTGGACTAGCGGGGGCTCCTACGAGCAGTACTTC. This encodes CASSLWTSGGSYEQYF.

The chain recombines TRBV14 with TRBJ2-1, with D perhaps matching TRBD1 (6 bases). Deletions cut 4 bases from V and 7 bases from J, with 14 bases between. From germline, CDR1 is SGHDN and CDR2 FVKESK. This CDR3 contains 14 residues. The CDR3 bases are TGTGCCAGCAGCCCAAACCGGGACATTAATGAGCAGTTCTTC. Its protein is CASSPNRDINEQFF.

This sequence joins TRBV6-5 and TRBJ1-4; D not certain. V was shortened by 7 bases and J by 7 bases, with 19 bases between the two germline ends. The germline V gene encodes CDR1 MNHEY and CDR2 SVGAGI. This CDR3 is 15 amino acids long. This chain's CDR3 is CASNSGMGLTEKLFF. DNA of the CDR3: TGTGCCAGCAACTCGGGGATGGGGTTGACTGAAAAACTGTTTTTT.

This chain joins TRBV4-2 and TRBJ2-7, with 9 positions matching TRBD2. Germline loops: CDR1 LGHNA, CDR2 YNFKEQ. Trimming cost V 1 base and J 4 bases; bases outside gene matches: 11. The CDR3 contains 17 residues. The CDR3 spells CASSQGAASGIPYEQYF. In DNA, the CDR3 is TGTGCCAGCAGCCAAGGGGCAGCTAGCGGGATTCCATACGAGCAGTACTTC.

Concerning this clone: Other DNA sequences in this sample translate to the same CDR3. This chain uses TRBV5-1 with TRBJ1-3; 7 bases line up with TRBD1. V lost 4 bases to trimming and J lost 2 bases; unmatched junction nucleotides: 3. The V gene's germline CDR1 is SGHRS and CDR2 YFSETQ. This CDR3 has 14 amino acids. The CDR3 DNA follows: TGCGCCAGCAGCCCGGGGACAGCTGGAAACACCATATATTTT. It specifies CASSPGTAGNTIYF. Based on the CDR3 plus reference TRBV5-1 and TRBJ1-3, the full variable domain is KAGVTQTPRYLIKTRGQQVTLSCSPISGHRSVSWYQQTPGQGLQFLFEYFSETQRNKGNFPGRFSGRQFSNSRSEMNVSTLELGDSALYLCASSPGTAGNTIYFGEGSWLTVV.

This clone was found a few times. J is TRBJ2-2 and V is TRBV7-8, with a weak D call TRBD1 (5 bases). This CDR3 contains 13 residues. V was clipped by 5 bases and J by 6 bases, with 10 bases between them. CDR1 SGHVS and CDR2 FQNEAQ come from the germline V gene. CDR3 sequence: CASSPQGPGELFF. The CDR3 DNA reads as TGTGCCAGCAGCCCGCAGGGTCCCGGGGAGCTGTTTTTT.

This chain joins TRBV20-1 and TRBJ2-5; TRBD2 matches at 9 bases. The CDR3 length is 14 residues. Germline CDR1 is DFQATT and CDR2 is SNEGSKA (reference sequence). The V segment lost 3 bases and the J segment 1 base; nucleotides outside the gene matches: 3. CDR3 sequence (DNA): TGCAGTGCTAGTCTAGCGGGGAGCCAAGAGACCCAGTACTTC. This translates into CSASLAGSQETQYF.

The rearrangement uses TRBV15 and TRBJ2-5; possibly TRBD2 for D (5 bases). Germline CDR1 and CDR2: LNHNV and YYDKDF (reference sequence). CDR3 length: 14 amino acids. V lost 6 bases, J lost 5 bases, and 16 bases lay in between. CDR3 coding DNA: TGTGCCACCAGTCTCAGGCGGGCGTGGGAGACCCAGTACTTC. As protein: CATSLRRAWETQYF. The full variable domain, in which reference TRBV15 and TRBJ2-5 provide the parts outside the CDR3, is DAMVIQNPRYQVTQFGKPVTLSCSQTLNHNVMYWYQQKSSQAPKLLFHYYDKDFNNEADTPDNFQSRRPNTSFCFLDIRSPGLGDTAMYLCATSLRRAWETQYFGPGTRLLVL.

The DNA for the CDR3 is TGTGCCAGTAGTAAGGGGACTAGCGGGAGTACGAGCCACGAGCAGTACTTC. Its translation is CASSKGTSGSTSHEQYF. This chain uses TRBV19 with TRBJ2-7; 14 bases fit TRBD2. V lost 4 bases, J lost 5 bases, and 10 bases stayed unmatched. This CDR3 is built from 17 residues. Germline-derived CDR1 and CDR2 are LNHDA and SQIVND (reference sequence).